These T cell receptor beta chains were read from a single sample in a study of T cell changes during pregnancy in multiple sclerosis. Method: immunoSEQ multiplex PCR; TCRdb's copy keeps in-frame clones and lacks some. The table lists approximately 110,000 clones, roughly nine tenths of them singletons. Sequenced material: peripheral blood, taken in the third trimester of pregnancy. These receptors originate from a female donor with multiple sclerosis, enrolled in a pregnancy study. The CDR3 runs from the conserved cysteine through the conserved F or W. The D gene is left open where the match is weak. Size tells how often a clone was seen (once, few, many) or the class of an expanded clone, and some rows leave it out.

d_call: NA; j_call: TRBJ2-1; clone_size: few; v_call: TRBV11-3; cdr3_nt: TGTGCCAGCAGGGGCCAGGGCGCAGGTGAGCAGTTCTTC; cdr3_aa: CASRGQGAGEQFF
d_call: NA; j_call: TRBJ1-1; clone_size: NA; v_call: TRBV9; cdr3_nt: TGTGCCAGCAGCGCGAGGGTCGAAATCGAAGCTTTCTTT; cdr3_aa: CASSARVEIEAFF
d_call: NA; j_call: TRBJ1-6; clone_size: NA; v_call: TRBV5-6; cdr3_nt: TGTGCCAGCAGCTTAGGGAGGCAGAGCTCCTATAATTCACCCCTCCACTTT; cdr3_aa: CASSLGRQSSYNSPLHF
d_call: TRBD1; j_call: TRBJ1-4; clone_size: NA; v_call: TRBV5-1; cdr3_nt: TGCGCCAGCAGCACGGGGACAGGGGTAGAAAAACTGTTTTTT; cdr3_aa: CASSTGTGVEKLFF
d_call: TRBD1; j_call: TRBJ1-1; clone_size: NA; v_call: TRBV28; cdr3_nt: TGTGCCAGCAGTCCCGGGACAGCGACCTCCCAAGCTTTCTTT; cdr3_aa: CASSPGTATSQAFF
d_call: TRBD1; j_call: TRBJ1-2; clone_size: once; v_call: TRBV12-5; cdr3_nt: TGTGCTAGTGGTTCCCCCGGGACAGGGAAAGGCTACACCTTC; cdr3_aa: CASGSPGTGKGYTF
d_call: NA; j_call: TRBJ1-5; clone_size: NA; v_call: TRBV7-9; cdr3_nt: TGTGCCAGCAGCGCTATCGGGGGGGGAAAGGATCAGCCCCAGCATTTT; cdr3_aa: CASSAIGGGKDQPQHF
d_call: NA; j_call: TRBJ1-1; clone_size: once; v_call: TRBV6-1; cdr3_nt: TGTGCCAGCAGTCAGGCTTTGATGAACACTGAAGCTTTCTTT; cdr3_aa: CASSQALMNTEAFF
d_call: TRBD1; j_call: TRBJ2-3; clone_size: NA; v_call: TRBV7-8; cdr3_nt: TGTGCCAGCGGCGGCGGGACAGGAAAAAATACGCAGTATTTT; cdr3_aa: CASGGGTGKNTQYF
d_call: TRBD1; j_call: TRBJ2-7; clone_size: NA; v_call: TRBV5-4; cdr3_nt: TGTGCCAGCAGCACGGGACAGCGCTACGAGCAGTACTTC; cdr3_aa: CASSTGQRYEQYF
d_call: NA; j_call: TRBJ1-5; clone_size: once; v_call: TRBV19; cdr3_nt: TGTGCCAGTAGCATCGGGGTGGAGCAGCCCCAGCATTTT; cdr3_aa: CASSIGVEQPQHF
d_call: NA; j_call: TRBJ1-1; clone_size: NA; v_call: TRBV7-9; cdr3_nt: TGTGCCAGCAGCCTAGGGTACAGGAACACTGAAGCTTTCTTT; cdr3_aa: CASSLGYRNTEAFF
d_call: NA; j_call: TRBJ1-2; clone_size: NA; v_call: TRBV5-6; cdr3_nt: TGTGCCAGCACCGACCTATCCGAGGGATTTGGTGGCTACACCTTC; cdr3_aa: CASTDLSEGFGGYTF
d_call: NA; j_call: TRBJ2-3; clone_size: NA; v_call: TRBV6-1; cdr3_nt: TGTGCCAGCAGTGATACCACTTACTCCTCCACAGATACGCAGTATTTT; cdr3_aa: CASSDTTYSSTDTQYF
d_call: NA; j_call: TRBJ2-7; clone_size: NA; v_call: TRBV28; cdr3_nt: TGTGCCAGCAGGGCACAGGGCTACGAGCAGTACTTC; cdr3_aa: CASRAQGYEQYF
d_call: TRBD2; j_call: TRBJ2-7; clone_size: NA; v_call: TRBV11-2; cdr3_nt: TGTGCCAGCAGCTTAGGGGAGGGATACGAGCAGTACTTC; cdr3_aa: CASSLGEGYEQYF
d_call: TRBD1; j_call: TRBJ2-3; clone_size: NA; v_call: TRBV10-3; cdr3_nt: TGTGCCATCAGTGAGAGACAGGGGGGAGATACGCAGTATTTT; cdr3_aa: CAISERQGGDTQYF
d_call: NA; j_call: TRBJ1-3; clone_size: NA; v_call: TRBV6-1; cdr3_nt: TGTGCCAGCAGTGAGTCGGGAGGGACTGGAAACACCATATATTTT; cdr3_aa: CASSESGGTGNTIYF
d_call: NA; j_call: TRBJ1-5; clone_size: NA; v_call: TRBV28; cdr3_nt: TGTGCCAGCAGTTTATCCGCCCCGGGCAATCAGCCCCAGCATTTT; cdr3_aa: CASSLSAPGNQPQHF
d_call: TRBD1; j_call: TRBJ1-1; clone_size: few; v_call: TRBV5-5; cdr3_nt: TGTGCCAGCAGCATAGGACAGGGAGGAGGGAAAGCTTTCTTT; cdr3_aa: CASSIGQGGGKAFF
d_call: TRBD2; j_call: TRBJ2-7; clone_size: NA; v_call: TRBV28; cdr3_nt: TGTGCCAGCAGTGGAAGCTTCAGTCTAGCGGGAGCTTACGAGCAGTACTTC; cdr3_aa: CASSGSFSLAGAYEQYF
d_call: TRBD2; j_call: TRBJ2-1; clone_size: once; v_call: TRBV6-1; cdr3_nt: TGTGCCAGCATAACTAGCGGGAGATTTGAGCAGTTCTTC; cdr3_aa: CASITSGRFEQFF
d_call: NA; j_call: TRBJ2-5; clone_size: NA; v_call: TRBV19; cdr3_nt: TGTGCCAGTAGTATCACGGGCCCGGGGGAGACCCAGTACTTC; cdr3_aa: CASSITGPGETQYF
d_call: NA; j_call: TRBJ2-1; clone_size: NA; v_call: TRBV2; cdr3_nt: TGTGCCAGCATGGGACTGAACACCTACAATGAGCAGTTCTTC; cdr3_aa: CASMGLNTYNEQFF
d_call: TRBD1; j_call: TRBJ1-1; clone_size: NA; v_call: TRBV6-5; cdr3_nt: TGTGCCAGCAGTTACCGAGGGCAGGGGGGTGAGGCTTTCTTT; cdr3_aa: CASSYRGQGGEAFF
d_call: NA; j_call: TRBJ2-2; clone_size: NA; v_call: TRBV6-5; cdr3_nt: TGTGCCAGCAGTCCACAGGGTCGCGGGACCGGGGAGCTGTTTTTT; cdr3_aa: CASSPQGRGTGELFF
d_call: TRBD1; j_call: TRBJ1-5; clone_size: NA; v_call: TRBV28; cdr3_nt: TGTGCCAGCAGTTTCGGACAGGGGGCTGTTCAGCCCCAGCATTTT; cdr3_aa: CASSFGQGAVQPQHF
d_call: TRBD1; j_call: TRBJ2-1; clone_size: NA; v_call: TRBV30; cdr3_nt: TGTGCCTGGGGACGCAGGGGGACCTACAATGAGCAGTTCTTC; cdr3_aa: CAWGRRGTYNEQFF
d_call: NA; j_call: TRBJ1-2; clone_size: NA; v_call: TRBV7-3; cdr3_nt: TGTGCCAGCAGCTTAAGTGGCAGCTATGGCTACACCTTC; cdr3_aa: CASSLSGSYGYTF
d_call: TRBD2; j_call: TRBJ2-5; clone_size: once; v_call: TRBV5-1; cdr3_nt: TGCGCCAGCAGCGAGGCTAGCGGGGGCCAAGAGACCCAGTACTTC; cdr3_aa: CASSEASGGQETQYF
d_call: TRBD2; j_call: TRBJ2-1; clone_size: NA; v_call: TRBV7-3; cdr3_nt: TGTGCCAGCAGTTTTAGCGGGAGTGGGACCTACAATGAGCAGTTCTTC; cdr3_aa: CASSFSGSGTYNEQFF
d_call: TRBD1; j_call: TRBJ2-3; clone_size: NA; v_call: TRBV2; cdr3_nt: TGTGCCAGCATTTCAGAGGGGGCGGCAGATACGCAGTATTTT; cdr3_aa: CASISEGAADTQYF
d_call: NA; j_call: TRBJ2-3; clone_size: NA; v_call: TRBV5-6; cdr3_nt: TGTGCCAGCAGCCTCACAGGGACAGATACGCAGTATTTT; cdr3_aa: CASSLTGTDTQYF
d_call: TRBD2; j_call: TRBJ2-3; clone_size: NA; v_call: TRBV5-1; cdr3_nt: TGCGCCAGCAGCACGGGACTAGCCGGGAGCACAGATACGCAGTATTTT; cdr3_aa: CASSTGLAGSTDTQYF
d_call: TRBD2; j_call: TRBJ2-7; clone_size: NA; v_call: TRBV28; cdr3_nt: TGTGCCAGCAGCCACCGGACTAGCGGGACCCTTAAGGAGCAGTACTTC; cdr3_aa: CASSHRTSGTLKEQYF
d_call: TRBD2; j_call: TRBJ2-5; clone_size: NA; v_call: TRBV2; cdr3_nt: TGTGCCAGCAGGCGAGAGACTAGCGGGGAACAAGAGACCCAGTACTTC; cdr3_aa: CASRRETSGEQETQYF
d_call: TRBD2; j_call: TRBJ2-2; clone_size: NA; v_call: TRBV5-1; cdr3_nt: TGCGCCAGCAGCTTGGGGGCGGGAGGCTCCGGGGAGCTGTTTTTT; cdr3_aa: CASSLGAGGSGELFF
d_call: TRBD1; j_call: TRBJ1-1; clone_size: NA; v_call: TRBV30; cdr3_nt: TGTGCCTGGAGTACCTCGACAGGGGTTGGCGCTGAAGCTTTCTTT; cdr3_aa: CAWSTSTGVGAEAFF
d_call: NA; j_call: TRBJ1-1; clone_size: NA; v_call: TRBV4-1; cdr3_nt: TGCGCCAGCAGCCAGGGGCCGGCGAACACTGAAGCTTTCTTT; cdr3_aa: CASSQGPANTEAFF
d_call: TRBD1; j_call: TRBJ2-3; clone_size: NA; v_call: TRBV2; cdr3_nt: TGTGCCAGCTTCCCGCTCAAATCGATCGACAGGGGATTTACAGATACGCAGTATTTT; cdr3_aa: CASFPLKSIDRGFTDTQYF
d_call: NA; j_call: TRBJ1-1; clone_size: once; v_call: TRBV19; cdr3_nt: TGTGCCAGTAGTCCTTGGGGGGACCTTGAAGCTTTCTTT; cdr3_aa: CASSPWGDLEAFF
d_call: NA; j_call: TRBJ1-1; clone_size: NA; v_call: TRBV9; cdr3_nt: TGTGCCAGCAGCGCGGCGGAGAGGGCCCACGCTGAAGCTTTCTTT; cdr3_aa: CASSAAERAHAEAFF
d_call: TRBD1; j_call: TRBJ2-7; clone_size: NA; v_call: TRBV27; cdr3_nt: TGTGCCAGCAGGGGGACAGGGACGACCTACGAGCAGTACTTC; cdr3_aa: CASRGTGTTYEQYF
d_call: TRBD1; j_call: TRBJ1-1; clone_size: NA; v_call: TRBV29-1; cdr3_nt: TGCAGCGTTGCCACCGGACAGGGGAACACTGAAGCTTTCTTT; cdr3_aa: CSVATGQGNTEAFF
d_call: TRBD1; j_call: TRBJ2-3; clone_size: once; v_call: TRBV18; cdr3_nt: TGTGCCAGCTCACCACTGGGACAGGGCCTTTTCGATACGCAGTATTTT; cdr3_aa: CASSPLGQGLFDTQYF
d_call: TRBD2; j_call: TRBJ2-2; clone_size: NA; v_call: TRBV27; cdr3_nt: TGTGCCAGCAGACCCCCTAGCGGGAGGGACACCGGGGAGCTGTTTTTT; cdr3_aa: CASRPPSGRDTGELFF